This entry describes one TCR beta chain. Its antigen remains undetermined. There are no base qualities to consult, and no much larger clone falls within one base. CDR1 and CDR2 were assigned from the germline V gene as KGHSH and LQKENI. V is shortened by 0 bases, J by 2 bases, and the region joining them spans 13 bases. There are 17 amino acids in the CDR3, from cysteine to phenylalanine inclusive. The retained sequence is limited to the CDR3, 51 bases, with the frame set at the first base. This sample stems from a study of CD4 T cells in relation to SARS-CoV-2 and coronaviruses (dated by TCRdb to the early 2020s). As for the study more broadly: Patient-derived lymphoblastoid cell lines were used to map the HLA restriction of shared crossreactive spike epitopes. Samples from three pre-COVID donors and the naive versus memory experiments were sequenced with the Adaptive Biotechnologies TCR-sequencing kit; other data were Illumina-based. At the level of individual TCR clonotypes, the study evaluated whether memory CD4+ T cells crossreact between the spike proteins of SARS-CoV-2 and those of common cold coronaviruses. A different TCR-beta assay, based on Illumina, was used to sequence expansion assays from other donors in the study.

CD4+ T cells from unexposed donors were collected before the COVID-19 pandemic (2011-2018). Naive and memory CD4+ T cells were separated from cryopreserved PBMCs by first enriching for CD4 and then performing EasySep naive CD4+ T cell enrichment. The leukapheresis product used for the unexposed donors was purchased from a commercial source. Ficoll-Paque PLUS gradient centrifugation was used to isolate PBMCs from leukapheresis product or whole blood. The PBMCs went either fresh into the expansion assay or into cryopreservation at -140 degrees C. The QIAamp Micro DNA Kit was used to extract genomic DNA from the CD4+ T cells. Deep-resolution immunoSEQ TCR-beta sequencing was performed on DNA from uncultured naive and memory CD4+ T cells. Per the authors' processing: During preprocessing, nonproductive sequences were removed, as were CDR3s that did not start with C, did not end with F or W, or were shorter than 7 amino acids. Cultured and uncultured naive and memory CD4+ repertoires were searched for previously identified spike- and CEF-reactive CDR3s. CDR3 homology was measured as pairwise Levenshtein distance, computed with the stringdist R package after trimming three terminal residues from each end. As stored in TCRdb, this immuneACCESS dataset retains in-frame rearrangements with V and J assigned. A fraction of the clones does not appear; measured against another copy, unresolved V genes explain less than half of the discrepancy, and the remainder lacks a known reason. The V and J calls and clone size were taken over from that table, and D and trimming were inferred from the DNA. The sample has 55,000 to 70,000 clones on record, over 85% of them singletons. The ten largest clones capture approximately 0.21% of the sample.

Broader findings and caveats from the paper: Small numbers of patients and of tested TCRs limited the study. Pre-pandemic and post-infection samples were not both contributed by any donor, so tracing of the source of pre-existing responses was limited. Since the crossreactivity analysis centred on spike protein, crossreactivity against other viral proteins was not assessed. In around two thirds of donors, memory CD4+ clonotypes turned up that crossrecognized SARS-CoV-2 and at least one common cold coronavirus spike. Compared with monoreactive clones, crossreactive clones had significantly weaker SARS-CoV-2-driven expansion, a result consistent with antigenic imprinting. Sequencing naive versus memory cells indicated that the assay picks up memory recall responses, not primary responses primed during culture.

The V and J genes are TRBV18 and TRBJ1-4; TRBD1 is a possible D gene, resting on 5 matching bases. The sequence came from a human donor in good health. Input material: naive CD4+ T cells from PBMCs. The sample's cell subset or site label is to be understood as: naive CD4+ T cells isolated by negative enrichment. The CDR3 protein: CASSPPRGGATNEKLFF. At the DNA level, the sequence is TGTGCCAGCTCACCACCGAGGGGAGGGGCGACTAATGAAAAACTGTTTTTT.